The 6 T cell receptor beta chains presented below share a single source sample, sequenced in a study of blood T cell repertoires in COVID-19. Here immunoSEQ multiplex PCR was the method, and the copy in TCRdb shows in-frame clones only, minus some. The sample records roughly 200,000 clones, approximately 85% being singletons. The sequencing input was peripheral blood. The receptors come from a woman aged 80 or over with COVID-19, enrolled during active disease.

Only a few counts were recorded for this clone. J is TRBJ2-7 and V is TRBV15; D unclear. The CDR3 extends over 15 amino acids. With 0 bases removed from V and 9 bases from J, the gap between germline ends came to 18 bases. CDR1 and CDR2 (germline): LNHNV, YYDKDF (reference sequence). The DNA of the CDR3 is TGTGCCACCAGCAGAGATTACGATAGCCTACGAGCGCAGTACTTC. Its translation is CATSRDYDSLRAQYF.

The chain joins TRBV6-5 to TRBJ1-4; D gene ambiguous. The CDR3 runs to 16 residues. V was pared by 3 bases and J by 3 bases, with 14 bases between. Germline values: CDR1 MNHEY, CDR2 SVGAGI. The CDR3 spells CASSYSKLRANEKLFF. In DNA form, the CDR3 reads TGTGCCAGCAGTTATTCTAAGCTGAGGGCTAATGAAAAACTGTTTTTT.

The J gene is TRBJ2-6, the V gene TRBV28, with 7 bases that match TRBD1. CDR3 length: 15 residues. Germline lookup yields CDR1 MDHEN and CDR2 SYDVKM. The junction had 6 bases not matched to a gene; V was cut back by 6 bases and J by 4 bases. This CDR3 is CASSQTGTGANVLTF. CDR3 sequence (DNA): TGTGCCAGCAGCCAGACAGGGACCGGGGCCAACGTCCTGACTTTC.

In this sample, this clone turned up once. The chain is built from TRBV4-2 and TRBJ2-1, with 8 nucleotides matching TRBD1. Germline-derived CDR1 and CDR2 are LGHNA and YNFKEQ. The CDR3 extends over 17 amino acids. V shed 1 base and J 4 bases; nucleotides not matched to a gene: 9. The CDR3 DNA reads TGTGCCAGCAGCCAAGGCCCTGGACAGGGATTTTACAATGAGCAGTTCTTC. Amino acid sequence: CASSQGPGQGFYNEQFF.

Regarding this clone: This sample also contains other DNA sequences that code for the same CDR3. The chain has TRBV6-5 and TRBJ2-1; 7 bases line up with TRBD2. Germline V CDR1 and CDR2: MNHEY, SVGAGI. This CDR3 has 11 residues. Trimming cost V 5 bases and J 9 bases; bases outside gene matches: 1. CDR3 nucleotides: TGTGCCAGCAGTCCGGGGGGTGAGCAGTTCTTC. It translates to CASSPGGEQFF.

A word on this clone: The junction does not match germline at one end; this may be a read error. This chain links TRBV6-1 with TRBJ1-5; D perhaps matches TRBD1 (5 bases). The germline CDR1 and CDR2 sequences are MNHNS and SASEGT. The CDR3 contains 16 residues. In DNA, the CDR3 is TGTGCCAGCCGTGAAGGGGCCATTACGAACAATCAGCCCCAGCATTTT. It translates to CASREGAITNNQPQHF.